The 13 T cell receptor beta chains given below trace back to one sample, sequenced in a study of Graves' ophthalmopathy and Graves' hyperthyroidism. As the template, RNA transcripts were used to amplify TCR beta CDR3 regions. The library came from an HTBI-primed first-round RT-PCR and a second-round multiplex PCR. TCRdb reprocessed the multiplex PCR reads with MiXCR, giving one entry per CDR3 protein. The data contain 500,000 to 700,000 distinct CDR3 sequences, about 40% of them singletons. Sequencing input: peripheral blood or thyroid tissue (not recorded which). All receptors derive from an adult man with Graves' hyperthyroidism.

This clonotype was detected ten times or more. The DNA of the CDR3 is TGCGCCAGCAGCTTGGAAAGCTCTGGGGCCAACGTCCTGACTTTC. Amino acid sequence: CASSLESSGANVLTF. The V gene is TRBV5-1, the J gene TRBJ2-6, with unresolved D. In germline, CDR1 is SGHRS, CDR2 YFSETQ. Trimming removed 0 bases at V and 0 bases at J, with 4 bases between. The CDR3 loop spans 15 amino acids.

The chain is built from TRBV10-3 and TRBJ1-6; TRBD1 is a possible D gene (6 bases). Germline assignment: CDR1 ENHRY and CDR2 SYGVKD. The ends were cut back, 4 bases at V and 13 bases at J, with 11 bases in the middle. This CDR3 contains 12 residues. CDR3 sequence: CAISGAQGPLHF. CDR3 DNA: TGTGCCATCAGTGGAGCGCAGGGGCCCCTCCACTTT.

This clonotype showed up just once. The V gene is TRBV7-9, the J gene TRBJ2-7; 10 bases map to TRBD1. TRBJ2-1 explains the end of the DNA better; the J call may be wrong. The CDR3 has 15 amino acids. In germline, CDR1 is SEHNR, CDR2 FQNEAQ (reference sequence). The CDR3 region is CASSLGQGLTNEQFF. The CDR3 DNA sequence: TGTGCCAGCAGCTTGGGACAGGGGCTTACCAATGAGCAGTTCTTC.

The chain combines TRBV5-6 with TRBJ1-2, with 8 bases lining up with TRBD1. The CDR3 is 14 residues long. After removal of 5 bases from V and 1 base from J, the junction contained 4 bases not matched to a gene. Germline V gene data show CDR1 as SGHDT and CDR2 as YYEEEE. Here the CDR3 DNA reads TGTGCCAGCAGAAATGGACAGGGTAACTATGGCTACACCTTC. This codes for CASRNGQGNYGYTF.

This clonotype was detected only once. Germline is not matched at one junction end, which may reflect a read error. The chain couples TRBV7-9 to TRBJ2-7, with unresolved D. The last part of the DNA fits TRBJ2-1 better; the J call may be wrong. The CDR3 is 15 residues long. Germline V gives CDR1 SEHNR, CDR2 FQNEAQ (reference sequence). The CDR3 loop reads CASSATQHLYNGQFF. The CDR3 DNA reads TGTGCCAGCAGCGCAACACAACACCTCTACAATGGGCAGTTCTTC.

This clonotype was observed a handful of times. The chain joins TRBV2 to TRBJ1-1; D not certain. Germline CDR1 and CDR2: SNHLY and FYNNEI. V was pared by 2 bases and J by 1 base, with 8 bases between. The length of the CDR3 is 14 residues. The DNA for the CDR3 is TGTGCCAGCAGTGAATGGCAGCGGAACACTGAAGCTTTCTTT. Translating it yields CASSEWQRNTEAFF.

V and J are TRBV20-1 and TRBJ1-5; D perhaps matches TRBD1 (6 bases). CDR1 and CDR2 (germline): DFQATT, SNEGSKA (reference sequence). Trimming pared 3 bases from V and 11 bases from J, leaving 20 bases between. This CDR3 has 14 residues. CDR3 nucleotides: TGCAGTGCTAGGAGGTCAGGACAGCAAGAGACCCAGCATTTT. Residues: CSARRSGQQETQHF.

The sample holds many counts of this clonotype. The rearrangement joins TRBV7-6 to TRBJ1-5; D is unresolved. The CDR3 runs 13 residues. Germline V gene data show CDR1 as SGHVS and CDR2 as FNYEAQ. CDR3 DNA: TGTGTCACTCCAACAGAACCCAATCAGCCCCAGCATTTT. Its protein is CVTPTEPNQPQHF. The variable domain in full, completed from reference TRBV7-6 and TRBJ1-5, reads GAGVSQSPRYKVTKRGQDVALRCDPISGHVSLYWYRQALGQGPEFLTYFNYEAQQDKSGLPNDRFSAERPEGSISTLTIQRTEQRDSAMYRCVTPTEPNQPQHFGDGTRLSIL.

The rearrangement links TRBV20-1 to TRBJ2-7, with 14 positions matching TRBD2. The J call may be faulty, since TRBJ2-1 better matches the DNA end. CDR1 is DFQATT and CDR2 is SNEGSKA in the germline V gene (reference sequence). CDR3 length: 15 residues. This CDR3 is CSARGLAGVYNEQFF. The DNA for the CDR3 is TGCAGTGCTAGGGGACTAGCGGGAGTCTACAATGAGCAGTTCTTC.

Notes on this clonotype: With a much larger clone just one base away, this may be a read error. The genes are TRBV10-2 and TRBJ1-1, with a weak D call TRBD1 (6 bases). Per the germline V gene, CDR1 is WSHSY and CDR2 is SAAADI. Deletions cut 7 bases from V and 4 bases from J, with 22 bases between. The CDR3 sequence is 16 residues long. The CDR3 nucleotides are TGCGCCAGCACTTTACACTTAGGGGGGCCGTTCACTGAAGCTTTCTTT. It codes for CASTLHLGGPFTEAFF.

This clonotype was found many times. The chain joins TRBV29-1 to TRBJ1-1; no firm D call. This CDR3 is built from 15 residues. V was trimmed by 7 bases and J by 1 base, leaving 19 bases between them. CDR1 SQVTM and CDR2 ANQGSEA come from the germline V gene. CDR3 region: CSAQDWTYSNTEAFF. In DNA, the CDR3 is TGCAGCGCGCAAGACTGGACCTATTCGAACACTGAAGCTTTCTTT.

This clonotype has ten or more counts. V and J are TRBV20-1 and TRBJ1-5, with D uncertain. Germline CDR1 DFQATT, CDR2 SNEGSKA (reference sequence). The CDR3 is 13 residues long. The ends were cut back, 6 bases at V and 0 bases at J, with 9 bases in the middle. Here the CDR3 DNA reads TGCAGTGCCCGTAGCCCTAGCAATCAGCCCCAGCATTTT. It codes for CSARSPSNQPQHF.

Ten or more counts support this clonotype. The chain uses TRBV19 and TRBJ2-7; maybe TRBD2 (5 bases). Deletions cut 3 bases from V and 1 base from J, with 10 bases between. Germline V CDR1 and CDR2: LNHDA, SQIVND (reference sequence). This CDR3 region has 14 residues. The CDR3 region has the DNA TGTGCCAGTAGTATTGTTGGGGAGTCCTACGAGCAGTACTTC. Its protein product is CASSIVGESYEQYF. The variable domain in full, with the rest retrieved from reference TRBV19 and TRBJ2-7, is DGGITQSPKYLFRKEGQNVTLSCEQNLNHDAMYWYRQDPGQGLRLIYYSQIVNDFQKGDIAEGYSVSREKKESFPLTVTSAQKNPTAFYLCASSIVGESYEQYFGPGTRLTVT.